One T cell receptor (beta chain) is described in this entry. These data come from a study of blood T cell repertoires in COVID-19. About the research overall: Whether acute or convalescent, the COVID-19 samples came from the United States, Italy and Spain.

Germline V gene lookup returns CDR1 LNHDA and CDR2 SQIVND (reference sequence). V was cut by 4 bases and J by 0 bases, with 14 bases left in between. CDR3 length: 16 residues. Original data processing: Scientists estimated how many nucleated cells there were by amplifying reference gene primers. Sequenced by immunoSEQ multiplex PCR; TCRdb stores in-frame clones only, minus some. That table is the source of V, J and clone size, and D and trimming were worked out from the DNA. The sample includes fewer than 35,000 clones, around 83% seen only once; the top ten take 13%. The receptor's source is a human donor in a cohort sampled during active COVID-19. The chain recombines TRBV19 with TRBJ2-3, with a weak D call TRBD1 (6 bases). What was sequenced was peripheral blood. CDR3 loop: CASSTQSGASTDTQYF. DNA for the CDR3: TGTGCCAGTAGTACCCAATCAGGGGCCAGCACAGATACGCAGTATTTT.